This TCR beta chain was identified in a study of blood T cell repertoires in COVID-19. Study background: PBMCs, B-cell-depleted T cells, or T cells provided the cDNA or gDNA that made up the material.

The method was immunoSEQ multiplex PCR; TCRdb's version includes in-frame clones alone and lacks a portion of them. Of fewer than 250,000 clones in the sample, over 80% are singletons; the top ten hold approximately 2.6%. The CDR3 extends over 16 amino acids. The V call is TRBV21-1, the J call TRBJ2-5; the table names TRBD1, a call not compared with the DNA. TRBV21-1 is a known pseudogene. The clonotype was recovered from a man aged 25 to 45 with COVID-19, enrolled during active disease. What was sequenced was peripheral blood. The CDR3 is CASSKSGGFLQETQYF. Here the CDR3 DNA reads TGTGCCAGCAGCAAATCAGGGGGCTTTCTCCAAGAGACCCAGTACTTC.